A selection of T cell receptor beta chains follows, all from one sample in a study of blood T cell repertoires in COVID-19. Assay: immunoSEQ multiplex PCR; the TCRdb copy retains only in-frame clones and omits some. The sample lists approximately 50,000 clones; more than 85% were seen once. The sample was peripheral blood. The source of these receptors is a middle-aged man with active COVID-19. Each CDR3 is given with its conserved first and last residue. A D gene is named only where the DNA matches it firmly. Some rows mark clone size as missing; the rest say once, few, many or name a class of expanded clone.

CDR3aa	CDR3nt	v_gene	j_gene	abundance	len	d_gene
CASSYDRGGEQYF	TGTGCCAGCAGTTATGACAGGGGAGGCGAGCAGTACTTC	TRBV6-6	TRBJ2-7	once	13	TRBD1
CASSLDRGYEQYF	TGTGCCAGCAGCTTGGACAGGGGCTACGAGCAGTACTTC	TRBV5-6	TRBJ2-7	NA	13	TRBD1
CASYVLGSYEQYF	TGTGCCAGCTACGTCCTTGGGAGCTACGAGCAGTACTTC	TRBV5-4	TRBJ2-7	NA	13	NA
CASSQDGNSYNEQFF	TGCGCCAGCAGCCAAGACGGGAACTCCTACAATGAGCAGTTCTTC	TRBV4-1	TRBJ2-1	NA	15	NA
CASSFAITYPSYNEQFF	TGTGCCAGCAGCTTCGCGATAACTTACCCCTCCTACAATGAGCAGTTCTTC	TRBV7-6	TRBJ2-1	once	17	NA
CASSWSGFNTGELFF	TGCGCCAGCAGCTGGAGCGGGTTTAACACCGGGGAGCTGTTTTTT	TRBV5-1	TRBJ2-2	few	15	NA
CASSLEGLSGTEAFF	TGTGCCAGCAGCTTGGAGGGGCTATCGGGCACTGAAGCTTTCTTT	TRBV5-6	TRBJ1-1	once	15	NA
CASSLGLAGELFF	TGCGCCAGCAGCCTTGGACTTGCCGGGGAGCTGTTTTTT	TRBV4-1	TRBJ2-2	once	13	NA
CASTTNSDYEQYF	TGTGCCAGCACCACGAACAGTGACTACGAGCAGTACTTC	TRBV28	TRBJ2-7	NA	13	NA
CASSPPGQIGYTF	TGTGCCAGCAGTCCTCCGGGACAGATAGGCTACACCTTC	TRBV6-6	TRBJ1-2	once	13	TRBD1
CASTAGGGVGYTF	TGTGCCAGCACTGCGGGGGGTGGGGTCGGCTACACCTTC	TRBV2	TRBJ1-2	NA	13	NA
CASSFSQTSGGREQFF	TGTGCCAGCAGTTTCTCCCAGACTAGCGGGGGGCGGGAGCAGTTCTTC	TRBV28	TRBJ2-1	NA	16	TRBD2
CSARTGSDYGYTF	TGCAGCGCCCGGACAGGGTCGGACTATGGCTACACCTTC	TRBV29-1	TRBJ1-2	NA	13	TRBD1
CASSGDTGVQETQYF	TGCGCCAGCAGCGGAGATACAGGGGTCCAAGAGACCCAGTACTTC	TRBV5-1	TRBJ2-5	NA	15	TRBD1
CASSNPDRVTNTEAFF	TGTGCCAGCAGCAACCCGGACAGGGTAACGAACACTGAAGCTTTCTTT	TRBV21-1	TRBJ1-1	NA	16	NA
CASSLSQGVPQHF	TGTGCCAGCAGTTTATCACAGGGGGTCCCGCAGCATTTT	TRBV12-3/TRBV12-4	TRBJ1-5	NA	13	TRBD1
CASSSQPGQGAWGAFF	TGCGCCAGCAGCTCGCAGCCGGGACAGGGGGCGTGGGGGGCTTTCTTT	TRBV5-1	TRBJ1-1	NA	16	TRBD1
CASGFFRGYEQYF	TGTGCTAGTGGTTTCTTCAGGGGGTACGAGCAGTACTTC	TRBV12-5	TRBJ2-7	NA	13	TRBD1
CASSFTSGGSDTQYF	TGTGCCAGCAGCTTCACTAGCGGGGGTTCAGATACGCAGTATTTT	TRBV7-2	TRBJ2-3	NA	15	TRBD2
CASSVQGAPEGYTF	TGTGCCAGCAGCGTACAGGGGGCGCCAGAAGGCTACACCTTC	TRBV28	TRBJ1-2	NA	14	TRBD1
CASRASGAPYNEQFF	TGTGCCAGCAGGGCTAGCGGGGCACCCTACAATGAGCAGTTCTTC	TRBV7-2	TRBJ2-1	NA	15	TRBD2
CASSRLNANPGNTIYF	TGTGCCAGCAGTCGCCTTAACGCGAACCCTGGAAACACCATATATTTT	TRBV9	TRBJ1-3	NA	16	NA
CASSRDRVNEKLFF	TGCGCCAGCAGCCGGGACAGGGTTAATGAAAAACTGTTTTTT	TRBV5-1	TRBJ1-4	NA	14	TRBD1
CATSRDRGQGAGETQYF	TGTGCCACCAGCAGAGACCGGGGACAGGGGGCGGGAGAGACCCAGTACTTC	TRBV15	TRBJ2-5	NA	17	TRBD1
CASTGEAGELFF	TGTGCCTCAACAGGGGAAGCCGGGGAGCTGTTTTTT	TRBV19	TRBJ2-2	once	12	TRBD1
CASSHTGMANEKLFF	TGCGCCAGCAGCCATACAGGGATGGCTAATGAAAAACTGTTTTTT	TRBV5-1	TRBJ1-4	NA	15	NA
CSASPSGGWVEQFF	TGCAGTGCTAGTCCCAGCGGGGGGTGGGTTGAGCAGTTCTTC	TRBV20-1	TRBJ2-1	NA	14	TRBD2
CASSDKLQDTQYF	TGTGCCAGCAGTGACAAACTGCAAGATACGCAGTATTTT	TRBV6-1	TRBJ2-3	NA	13	NA
CAIKKAGAGEQYF	TGTGCCATCAAAAAAGCGGGAGCCGGCGAGCAGTACTTC	TRBV10-3	TRBJ2-7	NA	13	TRBD2
CASSTPDYGYTF	TGTGCCAGCTCAACACCAGACTATGGCTACACCTTC	TRBV6-5	TRBJ1-2	NA	12	NA
CASSPRGRVDNYGYTF	TGTGCCAGCTCACCCCGGGGGAGGGTGGACAACTATGGCTACACCTTC	TRBV18	TRBJ1-2	NA	16	NA